These 8 T cell receptor beta chains were all obtained from the same sample, sequenced in a study of T cell responses to AZD1222 COVID-19 vaccine. Repertoires were generated with immunoSEQ multiplex PCR, while TCRdb's copy carries only in-frame clones and drops some. The sample lists over 150,000 clones, roughly 92% seen once, with approximately 1% in the top ten. This specimen consisted of peripheral blood, obtained 28 days after the second AZD1222 dose. The receptor source for this set is an adult who received the AZD1222 COVID-19 vaccine.

J is TRBJ1-6 and V is TRBV30; 9 nucleotides line up with TRBD1. CDR1 and CDR2 from the germline V gene are GTSNPN and SVGIG (reference sequence). The CDR3 covers 16 residues. V was clipped by 3 bases and J by 2 bases; unmatched bases: 5. CDR3 nucleotide sequence: TGTGCCTGGAGGGGACAGGGAGGCCCCTATAATTCACCCCTCCACTTT. Translated: CAWRGQGGPYNSPLHF.

V is TRBV18 and J is TRBJ1-1, with 7 bases fitting TRBD1. The CDR3 runs 15 residues. J gave up 0 bases and V 2 bases, and 3 bases lay outside the gene matches. Germline V CDR1 and CDR2: KGHSH, LQKENI. DNA of the CDR3: TGTGCCAGCTCACCAGGGGACAGCATGAACACTGAAGCTTTCTTT. Amino acid sequence: CASSPGDSMNTEAFF.

J is TRBJ2-7 and V is TRBV5-1, with 9 bases aligning to TRBD2. Germline V lookup: CDR1 SGHRS, CDR2 YFSETQ. V gave up 4 bases and J gave up 7 bases; unmatched junction bases: 12. CDR3 length: 15 residues. The CDR3 nucleotides read TGCGCCAGCAGCCCGGGACTCGCGGGGGGGAGGGAGCAGTACTTC. Translation: CASSPGLAGGREQYF.

The V and J genes are TRBV9 and TRBJ1-6; D gene unclear. Germline V gene sequence: CDR1 SGDLS, CDR2 YYNGEE. The CDR3 spans 15 residues. Trimming shortened V by 2 bases and J by 8 bases, and 14 bases separated the two germline ends. CDR3 nucleotide sequence: TGTGCCAGCAGCGTCCGGCCTCAGCTAGATTCACCCCTCCACTTT. Its translation is CASSVRPQLDSPLHF.

This clone was observed once. This rearrangement joins TRBV9 to TRBJ1-5, with a weak D call TRBD1 (5 bases). The V gene's germline CDR1 is SGDLS and CDR2 YYNGEE. The CDR3 totals 15 residues. Trimming shortened V by 3 bases and J by 6 bases, and 16 bases separated the two germline ends. The CDR3 reads CASSDPGPRSQPQHF. The CDR3 DNA sequence: TGTGCCAGCAGCGACCCAGGGCCGCGATCTCAGCCCCAGCATTTT.

The chain is built from TRBV3-1 (or the pseudogene TRBV3-2) and TRBJ2-2; D is possibly TRBD1 (5 bases). Trimming removed 7 bases from V and 4 bases from J, with 10 bases in between. Germline CDR1 is LGHDT and CDR2 is YNNKEL (reference sequence). The CDR3 runs 13 residues. The CDR3 reads CASNTGSTGELFF. The CDR3 nucleotides read TGTGCCAGCAATACAGGTTCCACCGGGGAGCTGTTTTTT.

The rearrangement uses TRBV9 and TRBJ2-5; D is undetermined. Trimming cost V 2 bases and J 4 bases, with 12 bases left between them. Germline CDR1 and CDR2: SGDLS and YYNGEE. The CDR3 is 14 residues long. The CDR3 spells CASSVADRRETQYF. The CDR3 region has the DNA TGTGCCAGCAGCGTCGCGGATCGTCGAGAGACCCAGTACTTC. The whole variable domain, filled in from reference TRBV9 and TRBJ2-5, reads DSGVTQTPKHLITATGQRVTLRCSPRSGDLSVYWYQQSLDQGLQFLIQYYNGEERAKGNILERFSAQQFPDLHSELNLSSLELGDSALYFCASSVADRRETQYFGPGTRLLVL.

CDR3 sequence reads: CASSPPRGEGYGYTF. In nucleotides, the CDR3 is TGTGCCAGCTCACCACCGAGGGGTGAAGGCTATGGCTACACCTTC. The chain has TRBV18 and TRBJ1-2; possibly TRBD1 for D (5 bases). CDR3 size: 15 residues. The germline V and J ends were trimmed by 0 bases and 4 bases, with 12 bases remaining between them. Germline CDR1 KGHSH, CDR2 LQKENI.